This entry lists 7 T cell receptor beta chains sequenced from one sample in a study of T cells in Graves' hyperthyroidism and ophthalmopathy (dated by TCRdb to between 2018 and 2021). The receptor library was made with multiplex PCR. These reads were obtained on an Illumina HiSeq 2000. Amplification of TCR beta CDR3 regions was carried out from RNA transcripts. The first round of RT-PCR for the TCR CDR3 was performed with the HTBI primer set and the Qiagen OneStep RT-PCR kit. In TCRdb, the public reads were trimmed at Q25 with fastp and aligned with MiXCR, with productive beta chains retained. Rows matching on CDR3 protein sequence are summarized as one entry with the most common DNA and genes. The sample table lists approximately 600,000 distinct CDR3 sequences, roughly 15% of them with a count of one. Around 4.1% of the sample is in the top ten clones. The sequencing sample was made of blood. The source of these receptors is a woman aged 40 to 50 with Graves' ophthalmopathy.

V gene TRBV19 combines with J gene TRBJ2-2; tentatively, D is TRBD2 (6 bases). The V gene lost 7 bases and the J gene lost 0 bases, with 9 bases spanning the gap. The CDR3 contains 14 residues. Germline CDR1 reads LNHDA; CDR2 reads SQIVND (reference sequence). CDR3 sequence (DNA): TGTGCCAGTACGGGGGTCGCGAACACCGGGGAGCTGTTTTTT. As protein: CASTGVANTGELFF.

This clonotype was observed at least ten times. The rearrangement links TRBV20-1 to TRBJ2-4, with 7 bases fitting TRBD1. The CDR3 runs 15 residues. With V trimmed by 4 bases and J by 8 bases, 14 bases remained unmatched. Germline V gene sequence: CDR1 DFQATT, CDR2 SNEGSKA (reference sequence). In DNA, the CDR3 is TGCAGTGCTACCCGACAGGGCGGTTTGGGGGACATTCAGTACTTC. Translating it yields CSATRQGGLGDIQYF.

There are a few counts of this clonotype. A much larger clone differs by one base, so this may be a read error. The rearrangement uses TRBV7-9 and TRBJ2-2; unclear D gene. The V end lost 6 bases, the J end lost 6 bases, and 8 bases lay between the germline ends. Germline values: CDR1 SEHNR, CDR2 FQNEAQ (reference sequence). This CDR3 is 12 amino acids long. CDR3 protein: CASSITPGELFF. DNA of the CDR3: TGTGCCAGCAGTATTACCCCCGGGGAGCTGTTTTTT.

As concerns this clonotype: Because the CDR3 is missing its conserved closing phenylalanine or tryptophan, this is likely a read error. The chain combines TRBV25-1 with TRBJ1-2; D unclear. V was trimmed by 3 bases and J by 4 bases, leaving 6 bases between them. Germline CDR1 is MGHDK and CDR2 is SYGVNS. CDR3 size: 12 residues. The CDR3 DNA sequence: TGTGCCAGCAGTGACAGACTCTATGGCTACACCCTC. As protein: CASSDRLYGYTL.

This clonotype was recorded a few times. The chain uses TRBV3-1 and TRBJ1-2; D not resolved. The CDR3 length is 15 residues. Germline V gives CDR1 LGHDT, CDR2 YNNKEL (reference sequence). V lost 0 bases to trimming and J lost 2 bases, with 10 bases between them. The CDR3 DNA sequence: TGTGCCAGCAGCCAAGATCCGCTGGGGAACTATGGCTACACCTTC. Its protein product is CASSQDPLGNYGYTF.

The V call is TRBV6-5, the J call TRBJ2-5; D not certain. Germline V lookup: CDR1 MNHEY, CDR2 SVGAGI. Trimming pared 0 bases from V and 5 bases from J, leaving 10 bases between. This CDR3 has 14 residues. For the CDR3, the DNA is TGTGCCAGCAGTTACTCGGACGGCTACGAGACCCAGTACTTC. Its protein is CASSYSDGYETQYF.

This clonotype was counted ten times or more. The chain links TRBV20-1 to TRBJ1-3, with D unclear. CDR1 DFQATT and CDR2 SNEGSKA come from the germline V gene (reference sequence). Trimming removed 3 bases at V and 4 bases at J, with 16 bases between. This CDR3 contains 15 residues. The CDR3 bases are TGCAGTGCTAGGGGAAGCGTGCAGGACGGAAACACCATATATTTT. This gives the protein CSARGSVQDGNTIYF.